The next 15 T cell receptor beta chains were all read from a single sample in a study of PD-1 blockade in classical Hodgkin lymphoma. The protocol was immunoSEQ multiplex PCR, while the TCRdb copy is restricted to in-frame clones and leaves out a portion. The sample lists 40,000 to 55,000 clones; roughly 80% were seen once. As for time point: cycle 4 day 1 (C4D1), after five to seven weeks of nivolumab. Each and every patient relapsed after autologous stem cell transplantation, and patients got differing brentuximab vedotin exposure. Sequences were derived from peripheral blood mononuclear cells (PBMCs), sampled before the fourth cycle of nivolumab. The receptors shown here come from a human donor with classical Hodgkin lymphoma.

The gene calls are TRBV10-2 and TRBJ2-5; D gene unclear. Germline CDR1 reads WSHSY; CDR2 reads SAAADI. The CDR3 contains 11 residues. The V end lost 5 bases, the J end lost 7 bases, and 8 bases lay between the germline ends. The chain's CDR3 is CASSRRRTQYF. The CDR3 coding sequence is TGCGCCAGCAGTCGACGCCGGACCCAGTACTTC.

This clone was recorded only once. This rearrangement joins TRBV12-2 to TRBJ2-7. TRBV12-2 is a known pseudogene. The CDR3 runs to 16 residues. CDR3 loop: CASRLGGAELAYEQYF. CDR3 DNA: TGTGCAAGTCGCTTAGGAGGGGCGGAGTTAGCCTACGAGCAGTACTTC.

The gene calls are TRBV21-1 and TRBJ2-7; no DNA check was done on the table's D call, TRBD1. TRBV21-1 is a pseudogene locus. This CDR3 contains 15 residues. The CDR3 nucleotides read TGTGCCAGCAGCGACGCAAGACAGGGATCCTACGAGCAGTACTTC. Translation gives CASSDARQGSYEQYF.

The J gene is TRBJ1-1, the V gene TRBV7-8; a weak D match, TRBD1 (6 bases). V gave up 2 bases and J gave up 0 bases, with 25 bases separating them. The CDR3 runs to 20 residues. Germline CDR1 SGHVS, CDR2 FQNEAQ. Written as DNA, the CDR3 is TGTGCCAGCAGCTTATTTTTGCAGGGGCTAAACTACCTTATGAACACTGAAGCTTTCTTT. This gives the protein CASSLFLQGLNYLMNTEAFF.

The chain has TRBV6-1 and TRBJ2-2; D is perhaps TRBD1 or TRBD2 (6 bases each). The CDR3 sequence is 17 residues long. V lost 2 bases to trimming and J lost 5 bases, with 18 bases between them. Germline values: CDR1 MNHNS, CDR2 SASEGT. CDR3 protein: CASSEFVGGVGTGELFF. CDR3 nucleotides: TGTGCCAGCAGTGAATTTGTGGGGGGCGTAGGGACCGGGGAGCTGTTTTTT.

The chain joins TRBV19 to TRBJ1-2, with 7 positions matching TRBD1. Germline V gene sequence: CDR1 LNHDA, CDR2 SQIVND (reference sequence). V gave up 5 bases and J gave up 1 base; unmatched junction bases: 7. This CDR3 has 15 amino acids. In nucleotides, the CDR3 is TGTGCCAGTAGTCCAGGACAGGCGCTTAACTATGGCTACACCTTC. Encoded protein: CASSPGQALNYGYTF.

The V call is TRBV6-5, the J call TRBJ1-2; 8 nucleotides match TRBD1. The CDR3 has 13 residues. Losses at the gene ends were 2 bases for V and 8 bases for J; bases not matched to a gene: 4. Germline V gene sequence: CDR1 MNHEY, CDR2 SVGAGI. CDR3 DNA sequence: TGTGCCAGCAGTTACCTCGGGGACAGGGGCTACACCTTC. Its protein product is CASSYLGDRGYTF.

This chain links TRBV7-2 with TRBJ1-1; no clear D. V was trimmed by 0 bases and J by 0 bases, leaving 8 bases between them. The CDR3 is 15 residues long. Germline V gene sequence: CDR1 SGHTA, CDR2 FQGNSA. CDR3 amino acids: CASSLAASMNTEAFF. The CDR3 DNA reads TGTGCCAGCAGCTTAGCGGCGTCCATGAACACTGAAGCTTTCTTT.

The chain is built from TRBV19 and TRBJ1-2; D ambiguous. Per germline, CDR1 LNHDA and CDR2 SQIVND (reference sequence). V shed 5 bases and J shed 8 bases, with 12 bases lying between them. The CDR3 contains 12 residues. CDR3 bases: TGTGCCAGTAGTGTGAGGGCGAGCGGCTACACCTTC. Translated, it gives CASSVRASGYTF.

The V call is TRBV6-5, the J call TRBJ2-5, with 8 nucleotides matching TRBD1. The J call may be faulty, since TRBJ2-7 better matches the DNA end. The CDR3 extends over 14 amino acids. Germline CDR1 reads MNHEY; CDR2 reads SVGAGI. CDR3 protein: CATRPRTGRYEQYF. The CDR3 coding sequence is TGTGCCACCAGACCGAGGACAGGGAGGTACGAGCAGTACTTC.

The J gene is TRBJ1-1, the V gene TRBV6-1, with TRBD1 identical over 9 bases. V dropped 6 bases and J dropped 1; count of bases not matched to a gene: 3. The germline V gene encodes CDR1 MNHNS and CDR2 SASEGT. The CDR3 loop spans 14 amino acids. This CDR3 is CASSVDRGNTEAFF. CDR3 nucleotides: TGTGCCAGCAGCGTGGACAGGGGGAACACTGAAGCTTTCTTT.

A remark on this clone: One end of the junction does not line up with germline, which may come from a read error. This chain connects TRBV7-9 to TRBJ1-2; possibly TRBD1 for D (6 bases). The length of the CDR3 is 14 residues. Germline-derived CDR1 and CDR2 are SEHNR and FQNEAQ (reference sequence). As DNA, the CDR3 is TGTGCCAGCAGCTCACAGGGTCCGAACTATAGCTACACCTTC. Protein sequence: CASSSQGPNYSYTF.

The sample holds a few counts of this clone. V and J are TRBV20-1 and TRBJ2-7; D gene ambiguous. Germline V lookup: CDR1 DFQATT, CDR2 SNEGSKA (reference sequence). V was shortened by 3 bases and J by 4 bases, with 7 bases between the two germline ends. The CDR3 spans 11 residues. This CDR3 is CSARSRYEQYF. DNA of the CDR3: TGCAGTGCTAGGTCGAGGTACGAGCAGTACTTC.

V is TRBV5-5 and J is TRBJ1-2; D is unresolved. The CDR3 loop spans 14 amino acids. Germline assignment: CDR1 SGHKS and CDR2 YYEKEE (reference sequence). The V gene lost 0 bases and the J gene lost 8 bases, with 14 bases spanning the gap. The DNA for the CDR3 is TGTGCCAGCAGCTTGGAGCCGGGCCCGGTGGGCTACACCTTC. Translated: CASSLEPGPVGYTF.

This chain joins TRBV21-1 and TRBJ1-1; the table's TRBD1 call for D was not verified on the DNA. TRBV21-1 is noted as a pseudogene. This CDR3 has 11 amino acids. CDR3 nucleotide sequence: TGTGCCAGCAGCAGGGGCGGTGAAGCTTTCTTT. It is translated as CASSRGGEAFF.